These 23 T cell receptor beta chains came from one sample sequenced in a study of neoadjuvant anti-PD-1 for oral cavity cancer (dated by TCRdb to the early 2020s). Reading the label with the study, this specimen's time point is: after neoadjuvant nivolumab, at surgical resection. The library relied on the immunoSEQ multiplex PCR assay. Drawn from immuneACCESS, this table holds only the in-frame rearrangements with V and J called that TCRdb kept. Clones are partly lost; checked studies trace under half to an unresolved V gene and leave the rest unexplained. The sample table holds tens of thousands of clones, of which under 30% were seen once. 15% to 20% of the sample is in the top ten clones. The material sequenced was tumor tissue, taken after nivolumab (anti-PD-1) treatment. Every receptor here comes from a person between 35 and 79 years old with oral cavity squamous cell carcinoma.

Only a few counts were recorded for this clone. The genes are TRBV27 and TRBJ2-1; 7 positions match TRBD2. V gave up 5 bases and J gave up 4 bases; unmatched junction bases: 8. This CDR3 has 15 amino acids. The germline V gene encodes CDR1 MNHEY and CDR2 SMNVEV (reference sequence). CDR3 bases: TGTGCCAGCAGTATATGGGGGGAGGGGTACAATGAGCAGTTCTTC. Its translation is CASSIWGEGYNEQFF.

The chain employs TRBV29-1 and TRBJ2-1; TRBD2 matches 13 bases. This CDR3 comprises 18 residues. From germline, CDR1 is SQVTM and CDR2 ANQGSEA. The V segment lost 4 bases and the J segment 5 bases; nucleotides outside the gene matches: 14. The CDR3 here is CSVVSVGLAGILDNEQFF. The CDR3 nucleotides are TGCAGCGTTGTGTCGGTGGGACTAGCGGGAATACTGGACAATGAGCAGTTCTTC.

V usage is TRBV10-2 and J usage is TRBJ2-7; D unclear. This CDR3 contains 13 residues. Germline loops: CDR1 WSHSY, CDR2 SAAADI. The ends were cut back, 0 bases at V and 2 bases at J, with 5 bases in the middle. The CDR3 loop reads CASSESGPYEQYF. The CDR3 DNA reads TGCGCCAGCAGTGAGTCAGGACCCTACGAGCAGTACTTC.

The V and J genes are TRBV5-4 and TRBJ1-2, with a weak D call TRBD1 (5 bases). V was pared by 0 bases and J by 3 bases, with 9 bases between. This CDR3 region has 14 residues. CDR1 and CDR2 from the germline V gene are SGHNT and YYREEE (reference sequence). The CDR3 DNA reads as TGTGCCAGCAGCTTGGTGGGCAGGGACTATGGCTACACCTTC. Protein: CASSLVGRDYGYTF. Full variable domain (rest looked up from reference TRBV5-4 and TRBJ1-2): ETGVTQSPTHLIKTRGQQVTLRCSSQSGHNTVSWYQQALGQGPQFIFQYYREEENGRGNFPPRFSGLQFPNYSSELNVNALELDDSALYLCASSLVGRDYGYTFGSGTRLTVV.

This clone has more than one count but fewer than ten. The chain links TRBV5-1 to TRBJ1-1, with D uncertain. The CDR3 consists of 14 residues. Germline V gene data show CDR1 as SGHRS and CDR2 as YFSETQ. Between the trimmed V and J ends, which lost 4 bases and 1 base, there was a span of 11 bases. CDR3 DNA sequence: TGCGCCAGCAGCACGGGAAATGCGAACACTGAAGCTTTCTTT. It is translated as CASSTGNANTEAFF.

The chain joins TRBV2 to TRBJ2-5; TRBD2 agrees at 8 bases. With V trimmed by 0 bases and J by 1 base, 1 base remained unmatched. This CDR3 is 15 amino acids long. Looked up from germline, CDR1 is SNHLY and CDR2 is FYNNEI. CDR3 sequence: CASSEALAVQETQYF. CDR3 sequence (DNA): TGTGCCAGCAGTGAAGCACTAGCGGTCCAAGAGACCCAGTACTTC.

This clone was detected ten times or more. The V and J genes are TRBV5-1 and TRBJ1-1; the D gene is possibly TRBD1 (5 bases). Trimming removed 1 base from V and 3 bases from J, with 13 bases in between. In germline, CDR1 is SGHRS, CDR2 YFSETQ. The CDR3 has 15 amino acids. Here the CDR3 reads CASSLWLRDDTEAFF. The CDR3 nucleotides are TGCGCCAGCAGCTTGTGGCTCAGGGACGACACTGAAGCTTTCTTT.

The chain couples TRBV4-2 to TRBJ2-3; 10 bases agree with TRBD2. Germline loops: CDR1 LGHNA, CDR2 YNFKEQ. This CDR3 comprises 15 residues. V lost 0 bases to trimming and J lost 9 bases; unmatched junction nucleotides: 6. CDR3 amino acids: CASSQEERGGKTQYF. The DNA of the CDR3 is TGTGCCAGCAGCCAAGAGGAGCGGGGGGGAAAGACGCAGTATTTT.

Written as DNA, the CDR3 is TGTGCCAGCAGTGAAGAGGCAGGGGCGGGGCATTCACCCCTCCACTTT. It translates to CASSEEAGAGHSPLHF. The chain couples TRBV6-1 to TRBJ1-6; D is possibly TRBD1 (6 bases). Germline CDR1 MNHNS, CDR2 SASEGT. Trimming removed 1 base from V and 8 bases from J, with 15 bases in between. This CDR3 contains 16 residues.

This clone was counted at least ten times. Other DNA variants within this sample encode the same CDR3. This chain joins TRBV27 and TRBJ2-7; no clear D. Germline assignment: CDR1 MNHEY and CDR2 SMNVEV (reference sequence). The CDR3 sequence is 11 residues long. Trimming took 3 bases from V and 4 from J, leaving 4 bases between them. The CDR3 region is CASSLGYEQYF. CDR3 nucleotides: TGTGCCAGCAGTTTGGGGTACGAGCAGTACTTC.

The J gene is TRBJ1-2, the V gene TRBV30; D unclear. Per the germline V gene, CDR1 is GTSNPN and CDR2 is SVGIG (reference sequence). The ends were cut back, 2 bases at V and 8 bases at J, with 12 bases in the middle. The CDR3 extends over 12 amino acids. The CDR3 sequence: CAWSPGWEGYTF. For the CDR3, the DNA is TGTGCCTGGAGTCCTGGGTGGGAAGGCTACACCTTC.

This clone was seen a single time. The V and J genes are TRBV2 and TRBJ2-2; no clear D. Trimming took 4 bases from V and 0 from J, leaving 3 bases between them. The length of the CDR3 is 13 residues. CDR1 and CDR2 from the germline V gene are SNHLY and FYNNEI. This CDR3 reads CASSAPNTGELFF. CDR3 nucleotide sequence: TGTGCCAGCAGTGCACCGAACACCGGGGAGCTGTTTTTT.

This clone was seen only a few times. The chain combines TRBV28 with TRBJ2-1; D ambiguous. The CDR3 loop spans 13 amino acids. Germline V gene data show CDR1 as MDHEN and CDR2 as SYDVKM. V lost 8 bases to trimming and J lost 5 bases, with 13 bases between them. In DNA, the CDR3 is TGTGCCAGCTACCAACGTTTTGACAATGAGCAGTTCTTC. Translated, it gives CASYQRFDNEQFF.

In its sample, this clone was seen a few times. The V and J genes are TRBV7-2 and TRBJ2-2; 7 positions agree with TRBD1. CDR1 and CDR2 from the germline V gene are SGHTA and FQGNSA. V was pared by 5 bases and J by 1 base, with 4 bases of the junction left unmatched. This CDR3 is 15 amino acids long. The CDR3 sequence is CASSLRQGNTGELFF. The CDR3 nucleotides are TGTGCCAGCAGCCTACGACAGGGGAACACCGGGGAGCTGTTTTTT. Full variable domain (missing parts from reference TRBV7-2 and TRBJ2-2): GAGVSQSPSNKVTEKGKDVELRCDPISGHTALYWYRQSLGQGLEFLIYFQGNSAPDKSGLPSDRFSAERTGGSVSTLTIQRTQQEDSAVYLCASSLRQGNTGELFFGEGSRLTVL.

This clone was counted once. V usage is TRBV15 and J usage is TRBJ1-5; D not certain. The CDR3 sequence is 14 residues long. Germline-derived CDR1 and CDR2 are LNHNV and YYDKDF (reference sequence). The ends were cut back, 0 bases at V and 5 bases at J, with 8 bases in the middle. The CDR3 sequence is CATSRDESYQPQHF. The CDR3 nucleotides are TGTGCCACCAGCAGAGATGAGAGCTATCAGCCCCAGCATTTT.

CDR3 in DNA: TGTGCCAGCAGCGACCCCGGGTATGGCTACACCTTC. Protein sequence: CASSDPGYGYTF. The chain has TRBV28 and TRBJ1-2; no reliable D call. This CDR3 is 12 amino acids long. V shed 6 bases and J shed 5 bases, with 10 bases lying between them. Per germline, CDR1 MDHEN and CDR2 SYDVKM.

The rearrangement uses TRBV28 and TRBJ2-2; no firm D call. Trimming stripped 5 bases from V and 0 bases from J, with 7 bases between. This CDR3 spans 14 amino acids. Germline V lookup: CDR1 MDHEN, CDR2 SYDVKM. CDR3 residues: CASSTQTNTGELFF. In DNA, the CDR3 is TGTGCCAGCAGTACACAAACGAACACCGGGGAGCTGTTTTTT.

This clone appeared a few times. V usage is TRBV6-6 and J usage is TRBJ1-1; D gene uncertain. The CDR3 sequence is 11 residues long. Germline assignment: CDR1 MNHNY and CDR2 SVGAGI (reference sequence). V lost 2 bases and J 8 bases, leaving 6 bases between the germline ends. As DNA, the CDR3 is TGTGCCAGCAGTTACCGCAACGAAGCTTTCTTT. Its protein product is CASSYRNEAFF.

The chain has TRBV10-3 and TRBJ2-7; 14 bases fit TRBD2. Germline V gene lookup returns CDR1 ENHRY and CDR2 SYGVKD. V lost 4 bases, J lost 2 bases, and 4 bases stayed unmatched. The CDR3 loop spans 16 amino acids. The DNA of the CDR3 is TGTGCCATCAGTGCGGGACTAGCGGGAGTCCCCTACGAGCAGTACTTC. Amino acids: CAISAGLAGVPYEQYF.

This clone was detected ten times or more. The J gene is TRBJ1-2, the V gene TRBV19, with a tentative D call TRBD1 (5 bases). Germline V gene data show CDR1 as LNHDA and CDR2 as SQIVND (reference sequence). The CDR3 length is 13 residues. Trimming cost V 5 bases and J 4 bases, with 11 bases left between them. The CDR3 sequence is CASSPDRIYGYTF. For the CDR3, the DNA is TGTGCCAGTAGTCCCGACAGAATCTATGGCTACACCTTC. The full variable domain, in which reference TRBV19 and TRBJ1-2 provide the parts outside the CDR3, is DGGITQSPKYLFRKEGQNVTLSCEQNLNHDAMYWYRQDPGQGLRLIYYSQIVNDFQKGDIAEGYSVSREKKESFPLTVTSAQKNPTAFYLCASSPDRIYGYTFGSGTRLTVV.

This clone showed up many times. The CDR3 here is CASRDVNLRPAFF. The CDR3 nucleotides read TGTGCCAGCAGAGACGTGAACCTCCGACCGGCTTTCTTT. The chain has TRBV7-9 and TRBJ1-1; D gene unclear. This CDR3 spans 13 amino acids. V shed 6 bases and J shed 11 bases, with 19 bases lying between them. The germline gives CDR1 SEHNR, CDR2 FQNEAQ (reference sequence).

This clone was seen a handful of times. The J gene is TRBJ1-1, the V gene TRBV28; 8 bases align to TRBD1. V shed 7 bases, J shed 7 bases, and the junction held 14 bases outside the gene matches. Per the germline V gene, CDR1 is MDHEN and CDR2 is SYDVKM. The CDR3 runs to 15 residues. The CDR3 is CASTPGGTGYFEAFF. The CDR3 nucleotides are TGTGCCAGCACCCCGGGGGGGACAGGTTATTTTGAAGCTTTCTTT.

The chain combines TRBV27 with TRBJ1-6, with 7 nucleotides matching TRBD1. With V trimmed by 2 bases and J by 2 bases, 12 bases remained unmatched. CDR1 is MNHEY and CDR2 is SMNVEV in the germline V gene (reference sequence). The CDR3 extends over 19 amino acids. The CDR3 here is CASSLEAPTGRAYNSPLHF. The CDR3 DNA sequence: TGTGCCAGCAGTTTAGAAGCCCCGACAGGGAGGGCCTATAATTCACCCCTCCACTTT.